This section outlines one T cell receptor beta chain sequence together with its context. The antigen this receptor binds is unknown. Per-base qualities were not stored, and no clone one base away is much larger. This record comes from a study of Ad26.COV2.S vaccination and SARS-CoV-2 variants (dated by TCRdb to about 2021). In the study overall: Donors in the vaccine arm were drawn from COV1001, a multicentre, randomized, double-blind, placebo-controlled phase I-IIa trial testing Ad26.COV2.S in healthy adults. TCRbeta repertoire sequencing served as the tool for gauging how specific and how broad the SARS-CoV-2-reactive T cell receptors were following Ad26.COV2.S vaccination. Trial participants were randomized into five groups of five, in which low-dose or high-dose Ad26.COV2.S was given once or twice, or placebo was given on both occasions. Ad26.COV2.S was given intramuscularly at 5x10^10 or 1x10^11 viral particles, as a single shot or as two shots 56 days apart. Investigators remained blinded to trial group allocation during experiments and outcome assessment. A total of 32 samples were included in the TCR-sequenced set, comprising 19 Ad26.COV2.S vaccine recipients, 5 placebo recipients and 8 SARS-CoV-2 convalescent individuals. Overall results and qualifications from the work: The authors noted that total T cell responses may have been underestimated by the TCR breadth and depth analyses. After vaccination, spike-specific CD8+ and CD4+ T cell responses were reported to show substantial breadth. The study was not powered to compare responses between vaccine doses or regimens. Ad26.COV2.S recipients had higher spike-specific TCR breadth than placebo recipients (P = 0.0014). Comparable non-spike TCR breadth was observed between vaccine and placebo recipients, consistent with only spike being contained in the vaccine.

The treatment or condition label corresponds to: 19 received Ad26.COV2.S at low or high dose, single or two shots; 5 received placebo; per-sample allocation not given. For vaccine and placebo recipients, the sequenced repertoires came from samples collected on day 63 after the first injection. In Cohort 1b, some 25 adults aged 18-55 years were enrolled at a single site in Boston, USA, between 29 July and 7 August 2020. Ad26.COV2.S was a replication-incompetent adenovirus type 26 vector that expressed a prefusion-stabilized SARS-CoV-2 spike protein derived from the original Wuhan strain. The immunoSEQ Assay was the method used to sequence TCRbeta CDR3 regions. After extraction, genomic DNA underwent amplification by bias-controlled multiplex PCR, followed by high-throughput sequencing. In the original analysis: Collapsing and filtering of sequences were performed to quantify the absolute abundance of each unique TCRbeta CDR3 region. T cell fraction was estimated by normalizing TCRbeta template counts to usable DNA, with usable DNA measured through amplification of reference genes found in all nucleated cells. Repertoire TCRs were annotated as SARS-CoV-2-specific when V gene, CDR3 amino acid sequence and J gene were exactly matched to a known reactive TCR set. The reference SARS-CoV-2 TCR set came from MIRA and was filtered for enrichment in COVID-19-positive ImmuneCODE repertoires, removing public or cross-reactive TCRs. Based on the MIRA antigens, annotated TCRs were further analysed at the level of specific ORF or position within ORF. Depth was the summed frequency of annotated unique rearrangements, while breadth was defined as annotated unique rearrangements over total unique productive rearrangements. Two-sided Wilcoxon rank-sum tests were used to compare TCR breadth between groups. This is the immuneACCESS table as TCRdb keeps it, with only in-frame sequences that have V and J called. A part of the clones is gone; compared with another copy, unresolved V genes explain less than half, and the rest is unexplained. That table supplies the V and J calls and clone size; D and trimming were determined from the DNA. In this sample the table shows more than 400,000 clones, less than 95% of which occur a single time. The top ten constitute roughly 4% of the sample.

The clonotype was recovered from a person between 18 and 65 years old who received the Ad26.COV2.S COVID-19 vaccine or a placebo. Sample: peripheral blood, taken in a trial of Ad26.COV2.S vaccine versus placebo.

The nucleotide sequence is given as TGTGCCAGCAGTTATGGTGGGGCAGATACGCAGTATTTT. Its protein product is CASSYGGADTQYF. This chain joins TRBV6-5 to TRBJ2-3; a confident D gene designation cannot be given. The CDR3 contains 13 residues, cysteine and phenylalanine counted. Solely the CDR3 DNA is kept, with 39 bases framed from the first base. The germline V gene supplies CDR1 MNHEY and CDR2 SVGAGI. V was cut back by 3 bases and J by 4 bases, leaving a gap of 8 bases between them.